The clone carrying this T cell receptor (beta chain) has a handful of counts. The antigen remains unidentified. The CDR3 runs 14 residues. Losses at the gene ends were 7 bases for V and 0 bases for J; bases not matched to a gene: 4. Per germline, CDR1 SNHLY and CDR2 FYNNEI. This specimen comes from a study of identical twins. Findings and limits, study-wide: Insertions were reduced in abundant cord blood beta clonotypes but not in memory repertoires.

Unique molecular identifiers were in the cDNA, with template-switch universal primer binding. TCRdb re-called the 5' RACE reads with MiXCR, one entry per CDR3 protein. This table holds 510,000 or so distinct CDR3 sequences, about 15% found once. The same sample was also used in a study of yellow fever vaccine responses in identical twins. Per that paper: Twins' vaccine T cell responses reportedly seemed partly convergent and partly personalized.

The chain recombines TRBV2 with TRBJ1-2; 8 bases are a match to TRBD1. The specimen sequenced was CD4+ T cells sorted from blood. This clonotype was sampled from a woman under 30 in good health. The CDR3 is CASIPDRANYGYTF. The CDR3 DNA sequence: TGTGCCAGCATCCCGGACAGGGCTAACTATGGCTACACCTTC.